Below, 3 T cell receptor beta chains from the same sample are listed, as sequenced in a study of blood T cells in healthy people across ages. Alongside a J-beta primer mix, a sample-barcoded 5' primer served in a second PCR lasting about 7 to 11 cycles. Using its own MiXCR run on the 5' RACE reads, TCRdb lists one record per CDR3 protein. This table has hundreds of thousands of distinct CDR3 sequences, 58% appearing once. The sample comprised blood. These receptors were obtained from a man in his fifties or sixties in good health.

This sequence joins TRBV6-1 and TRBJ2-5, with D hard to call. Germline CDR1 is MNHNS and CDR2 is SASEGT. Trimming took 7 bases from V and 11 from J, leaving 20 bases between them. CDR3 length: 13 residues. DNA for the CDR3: TGTGCCAGCACGGAGACACACTACAATGAGCAGTACTTC. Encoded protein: CASTETHYNEQYF.

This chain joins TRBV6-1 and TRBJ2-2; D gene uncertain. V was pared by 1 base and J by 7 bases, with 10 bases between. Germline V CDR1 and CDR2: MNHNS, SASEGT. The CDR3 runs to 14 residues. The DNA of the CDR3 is TGTGCCAGCAGTGAAGGGACGGTCTTCGGGGAGCTGTTTTTT. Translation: CASSEGTVFGELFF.

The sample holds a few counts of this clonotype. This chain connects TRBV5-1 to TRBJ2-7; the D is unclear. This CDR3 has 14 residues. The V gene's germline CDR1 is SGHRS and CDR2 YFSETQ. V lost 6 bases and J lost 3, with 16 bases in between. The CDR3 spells CASTRMPGVYEQYF. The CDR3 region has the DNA TGCGCCAGCACCAGGATGCCAGGCGTCTACGAGCAGTACTTC.